This T cell receptor (beta chain) was recorded in a study of shared clonotypes between healthy human individuals. Sequencing was performed with immunoSEQ multiplex PCR; in TCRdb, only in-frame clones are kept and a portion is missing. The table has 600,000 to 800,000 clones, about two thirds seen once. The germline V gene encodes CDR1 SQVTM and CDR2 ANQGSEA. The CDR3 runs to 11 residues. Trimming left V 4 bases short and J 7 bases short, with 11 bases between. Notes on the study in general: Naive CD4 clonotypes overlapped across a handful of donors at approximately 4.5%. Naive subsets usually exceeded memory subsets in estimated richness.

Each of the donors was a healthy adult who was HIV-negative and had not had a recent acute infection or vaccination. For this clone: Its antigen is currently unknown.

The sequenced sample was memory CD4+ T cells sorted from blood. Subset specified: CD45RA-negative fraction. The receptor was derived from a woman in her twenties or thirties in good health. J is TRBJ2-7 and V is TRBV29-1, with TRBD1 as a possible D gene (5 bases). DNA for the CDR3: TGCAGCGTTGTGACAGTGGAGGAGCAGTACTTC. This codes for CSVVTVEEQYF.